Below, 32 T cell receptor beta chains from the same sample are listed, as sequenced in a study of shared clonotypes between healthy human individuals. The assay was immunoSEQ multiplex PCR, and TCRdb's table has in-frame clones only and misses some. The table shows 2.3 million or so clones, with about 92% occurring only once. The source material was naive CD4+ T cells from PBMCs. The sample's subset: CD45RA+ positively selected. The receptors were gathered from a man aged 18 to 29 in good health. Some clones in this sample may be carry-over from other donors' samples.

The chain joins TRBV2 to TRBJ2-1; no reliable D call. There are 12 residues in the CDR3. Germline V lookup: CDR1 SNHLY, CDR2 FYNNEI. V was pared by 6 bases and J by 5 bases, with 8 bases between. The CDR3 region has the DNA TGTGCCAGCAGAGCAGATAACAATGAGCAGTTCTTC. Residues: CASRADNNEQFF.

This CDR3 is CASSLTGRGANVLTF. CDR3 DNA: TGTGCCAGCAGTCTCACAGGGCGCGGGGCCAACGTCCTGACTTTC. The genes are TRBV2 and TRBJ2-6, with D tentatively TRBD1 (6 bases). V lost 5 bases, J lost 4 bases, and 12 bases lay in between. This CDR3 comprises 15 residues. The germline V gene has CDR1 SNHLY and CDR2 FYNNEI.

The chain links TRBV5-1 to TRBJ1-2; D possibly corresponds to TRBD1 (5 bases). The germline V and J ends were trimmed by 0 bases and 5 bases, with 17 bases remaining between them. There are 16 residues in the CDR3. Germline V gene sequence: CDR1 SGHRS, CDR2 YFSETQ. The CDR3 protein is CASSLGEETGPYGYTF. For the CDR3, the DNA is TGCGCCAGCAGCTTGGGGGAGGAAACGGGGCCTTATGGCTACACCTTC.

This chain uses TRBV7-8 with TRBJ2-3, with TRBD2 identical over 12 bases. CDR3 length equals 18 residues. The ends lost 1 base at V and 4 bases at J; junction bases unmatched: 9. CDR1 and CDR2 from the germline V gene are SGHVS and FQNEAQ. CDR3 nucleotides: TGTGCCAGCAGCTTAGTTGGACTAGCGGGATCTTCCGCAGATACGCAGTATTTT. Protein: CASSLVGLAGSSADTQYF.

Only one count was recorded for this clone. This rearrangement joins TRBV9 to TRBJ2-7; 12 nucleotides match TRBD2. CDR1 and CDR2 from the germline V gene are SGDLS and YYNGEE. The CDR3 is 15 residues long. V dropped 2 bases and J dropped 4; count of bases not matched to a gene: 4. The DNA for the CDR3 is TGTGCCAGCAGCGTTATGGGGACTAGCGGGTACGAGCAGTACTTC. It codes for CASSVMGTSGYEQYF. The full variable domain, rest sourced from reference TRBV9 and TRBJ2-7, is DSGVTQTPKHLITATGQRVTLRCSPRSGDLSVYWYQQSLDQGLQFLIQYYNGEERAKGNILERFSAQQFPDLHSELNLSSLELGDSALYFCASSVMGTSGYEQYFGPGTRLTVT.

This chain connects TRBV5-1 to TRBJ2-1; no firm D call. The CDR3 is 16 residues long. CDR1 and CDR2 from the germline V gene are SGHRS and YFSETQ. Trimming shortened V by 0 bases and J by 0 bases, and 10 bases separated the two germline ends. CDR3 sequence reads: CASSLAVVSSYNEQFF. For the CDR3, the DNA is TGCGCCAGCAGCTTGGCAGTCGTAAGCTCCTACAATGAGCAGTTCTTC.

The CDR3 DNA is TGTGCCAGCAGCCCACCGTGGGGGGACAGGGGGGCCTACGAGCAGTACTTC. This translates into CASSPPWGDRGAYEQYF. This rearrangement joins TRBV11-2 to TRBJ2-7, with TRBD1 matching over 11 bases. The CDR3 runs to 17 residues. Germline CDR1 is SGHAT and CDR2 is FQNNGV. V was pared by 5 bases and J by 2 bases, with 11 bases of the junction left unmatched.

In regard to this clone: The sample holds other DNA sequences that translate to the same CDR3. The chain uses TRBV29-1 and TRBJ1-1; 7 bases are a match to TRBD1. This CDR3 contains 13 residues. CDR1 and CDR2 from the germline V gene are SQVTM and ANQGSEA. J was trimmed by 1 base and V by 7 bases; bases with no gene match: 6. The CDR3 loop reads CSARQGSNTEAFF. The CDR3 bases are TGCAGCGCCAGACAGGGTTCGAACACTGAAGCTTTCTTT.

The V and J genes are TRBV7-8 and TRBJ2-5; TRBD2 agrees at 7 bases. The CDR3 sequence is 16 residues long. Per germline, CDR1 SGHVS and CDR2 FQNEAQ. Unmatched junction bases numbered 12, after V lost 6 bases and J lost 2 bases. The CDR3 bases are TGTGCCAGCAGTTCGCTGGGGGGGAGAGGGCAAGAGACCCAGTACTTC. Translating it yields CASSSLGGRGQETQYF.

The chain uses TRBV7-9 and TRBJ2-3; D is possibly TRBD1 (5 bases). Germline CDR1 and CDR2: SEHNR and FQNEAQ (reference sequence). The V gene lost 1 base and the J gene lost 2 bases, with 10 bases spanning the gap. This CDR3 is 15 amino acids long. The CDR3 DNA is TGTGCCAGCAGCTTAGGACAGATCTACACAGATACGCAGTATTTT. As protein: CASSLGQIYTDTQYF.

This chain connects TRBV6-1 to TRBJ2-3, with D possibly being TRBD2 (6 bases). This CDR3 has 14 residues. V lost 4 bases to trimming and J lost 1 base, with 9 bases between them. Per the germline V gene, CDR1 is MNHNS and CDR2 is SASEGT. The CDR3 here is CASSAPGGTDTQYF. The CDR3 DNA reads TGTGCCAGCAGTGCGCCGGGGGGCACAGATACGCAGTATTTT.

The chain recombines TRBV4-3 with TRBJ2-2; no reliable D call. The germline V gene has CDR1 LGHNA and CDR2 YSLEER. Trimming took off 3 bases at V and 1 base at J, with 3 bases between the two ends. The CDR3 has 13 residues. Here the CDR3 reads CASSQENTGELFF. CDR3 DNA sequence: TGCGCCAGCAGCCAGGAGAACACCGGGGAGCTGTTTTTT.

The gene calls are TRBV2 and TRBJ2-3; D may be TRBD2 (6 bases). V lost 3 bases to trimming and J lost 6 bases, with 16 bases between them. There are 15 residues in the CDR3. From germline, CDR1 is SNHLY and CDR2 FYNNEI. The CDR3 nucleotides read TGTGCCAGCAGTGAGTTCGTAGGGGAGGTCGATACGCAGTATTTT. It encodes CASSEFVGEVDTQYF.

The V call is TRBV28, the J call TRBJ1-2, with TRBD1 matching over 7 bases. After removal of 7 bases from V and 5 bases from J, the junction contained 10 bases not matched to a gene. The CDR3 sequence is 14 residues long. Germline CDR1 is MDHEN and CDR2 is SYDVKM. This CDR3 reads CASNNPGTVYGYTF. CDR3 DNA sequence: TGTGCCAGCAATAACCCCGGGACAGTTTATGGCTACACCTTC.

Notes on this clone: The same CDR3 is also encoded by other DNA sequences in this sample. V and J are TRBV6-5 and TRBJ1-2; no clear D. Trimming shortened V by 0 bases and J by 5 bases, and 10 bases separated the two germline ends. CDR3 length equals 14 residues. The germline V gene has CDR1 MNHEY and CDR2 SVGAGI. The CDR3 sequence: CASSYSIGSYGYTF. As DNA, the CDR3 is TGTGCCAGCAGTTACTCGATAGGGTCTTATGGCTACACCTTC.

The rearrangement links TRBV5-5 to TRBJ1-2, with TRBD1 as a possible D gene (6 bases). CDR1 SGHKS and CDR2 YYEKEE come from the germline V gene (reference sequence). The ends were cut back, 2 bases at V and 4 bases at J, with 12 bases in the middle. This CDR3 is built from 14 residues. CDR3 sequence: CASSLRTAIYGYTF. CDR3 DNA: TGTGCCAGCAGCTTACGGACAGCCATCTATGGCTACACCTTC.

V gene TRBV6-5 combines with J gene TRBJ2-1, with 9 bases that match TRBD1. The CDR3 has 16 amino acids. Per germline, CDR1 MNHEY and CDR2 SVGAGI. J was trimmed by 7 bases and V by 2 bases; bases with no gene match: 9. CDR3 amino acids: CASSYVGQGKNNEQFF. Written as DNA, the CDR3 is TGTGCCAGCAGTTACGTCGGACAGGGGAAAAATAATGAGCAGTTCTTC.

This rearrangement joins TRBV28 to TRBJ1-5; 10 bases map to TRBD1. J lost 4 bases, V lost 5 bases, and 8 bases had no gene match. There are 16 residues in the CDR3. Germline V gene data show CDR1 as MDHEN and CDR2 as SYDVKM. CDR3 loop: CASSIRDRGLNQPQHF. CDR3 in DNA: TGTGCCAGCAGTATCCGGGACAGGGGCCTTAATCAGCCCCAGCATTTT.

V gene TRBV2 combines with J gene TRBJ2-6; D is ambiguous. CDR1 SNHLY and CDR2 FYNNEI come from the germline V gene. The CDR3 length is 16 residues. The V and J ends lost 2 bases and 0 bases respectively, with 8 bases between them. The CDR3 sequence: CASSETRSSGANVLTF. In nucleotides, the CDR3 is TGTGCCAGCAGTGAAACCCGGAGCTCTGGGGCCAACGTCCTGACTTTC.

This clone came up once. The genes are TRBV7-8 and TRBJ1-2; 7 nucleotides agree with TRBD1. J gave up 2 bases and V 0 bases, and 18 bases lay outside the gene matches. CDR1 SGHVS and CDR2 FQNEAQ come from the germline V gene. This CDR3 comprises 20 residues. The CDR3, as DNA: TGTGCCAGCAGCTTAGCACCTCGGGACAGCCGTCAGAAGTACAACTATGGCTACACCTTC. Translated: CASSLAPRDSRQKYNYGYTF.

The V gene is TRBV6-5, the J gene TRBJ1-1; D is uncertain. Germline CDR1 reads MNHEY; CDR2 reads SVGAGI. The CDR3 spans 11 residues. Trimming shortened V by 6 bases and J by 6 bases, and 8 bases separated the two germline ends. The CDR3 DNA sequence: TGTGCCAGCAGAAAACAACCTGAAGCTTTCTTT. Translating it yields CASRKQPEAFF.

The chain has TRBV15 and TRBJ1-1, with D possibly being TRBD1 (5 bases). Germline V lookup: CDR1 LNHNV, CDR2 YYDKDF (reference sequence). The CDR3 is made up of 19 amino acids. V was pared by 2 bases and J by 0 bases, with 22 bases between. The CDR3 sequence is CATSRYEWGGELLNTEAFF. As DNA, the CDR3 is TGTGCCACCAGCAGATATGAATGGGGCGGGGAACTACTGAACACTGAAGCTTTCTTT.

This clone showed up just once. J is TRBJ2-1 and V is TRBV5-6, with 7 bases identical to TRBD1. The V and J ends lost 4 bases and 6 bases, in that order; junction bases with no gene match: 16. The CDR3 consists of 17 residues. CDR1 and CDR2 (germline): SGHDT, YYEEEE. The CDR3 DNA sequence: TGTGCCAGCAGCCGAATAGACAGGGTCGCTGGGGGCAATGAGCAGTTCTTC. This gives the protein CASSRIDRVAGGNEQFF.

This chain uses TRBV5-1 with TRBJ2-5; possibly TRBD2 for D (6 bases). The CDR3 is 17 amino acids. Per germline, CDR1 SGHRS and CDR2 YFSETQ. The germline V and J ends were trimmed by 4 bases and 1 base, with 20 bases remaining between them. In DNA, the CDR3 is TGCGCCAGCAGCCTAAGACCTTTAGCGGACTCCCAAGAGACCCAGTACTTC. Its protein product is CASSLRPLADSQETQYF. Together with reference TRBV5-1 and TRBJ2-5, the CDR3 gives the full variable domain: KAGVTQTPRYLIKTRGQQVTLSCSPISGHRSVSWYQQTPGQGLQFLFEYFSETQRNKGNFPGRFSGRQFSNSRSEMNVSTLELGDSALYLCASSLRPLADSQETQYFGPGTRLLVL.

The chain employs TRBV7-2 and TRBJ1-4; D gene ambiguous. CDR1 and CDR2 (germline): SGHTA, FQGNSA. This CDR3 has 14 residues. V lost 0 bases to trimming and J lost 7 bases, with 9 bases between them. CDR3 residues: CASSLAGSAEKLFF. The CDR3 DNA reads TGTGCCAGCAGCTTAGCAGGGTCGGCTGAAAAACTGTTTTTT.

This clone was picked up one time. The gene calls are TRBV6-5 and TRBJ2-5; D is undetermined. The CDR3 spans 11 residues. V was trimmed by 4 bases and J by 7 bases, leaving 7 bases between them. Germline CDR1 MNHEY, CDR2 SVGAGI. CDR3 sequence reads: CASSFDGTQYF. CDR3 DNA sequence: TGTGCCAGCAGTTTCGACGGGACCCAGTACTTC.

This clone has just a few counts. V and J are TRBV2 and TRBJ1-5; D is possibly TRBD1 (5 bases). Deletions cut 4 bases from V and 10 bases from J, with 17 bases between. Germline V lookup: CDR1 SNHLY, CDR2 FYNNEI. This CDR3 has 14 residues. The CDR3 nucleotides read TGTGCCAGCAGTGCGGGAAGAGGGACGGACCCCCAGCATTTT. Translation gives CASSAGRGTDPQHF.

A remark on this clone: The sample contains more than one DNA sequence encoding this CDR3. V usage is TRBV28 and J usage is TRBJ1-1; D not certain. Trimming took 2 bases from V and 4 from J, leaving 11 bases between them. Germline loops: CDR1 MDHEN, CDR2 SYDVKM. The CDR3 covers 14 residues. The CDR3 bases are TGTGCCAGCAGTTTACCAGGAGCCTCCACTGAAGCTTTCTTT. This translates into CASSLPGASTEAFF.

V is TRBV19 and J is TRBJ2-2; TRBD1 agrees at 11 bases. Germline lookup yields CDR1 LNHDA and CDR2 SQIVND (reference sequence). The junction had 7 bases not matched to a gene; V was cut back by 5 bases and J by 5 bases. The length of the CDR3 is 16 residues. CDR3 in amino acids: CASSSYRDRGTGELFF. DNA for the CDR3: TGTGCCAGTAGTTCATACCGGGACAGGGGGACCGGGGAGCTGTTTTTT.

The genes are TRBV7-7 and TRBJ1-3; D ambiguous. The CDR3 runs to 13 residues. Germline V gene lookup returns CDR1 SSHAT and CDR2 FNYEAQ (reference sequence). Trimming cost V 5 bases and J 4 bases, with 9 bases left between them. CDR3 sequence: CASSPDSGNTIYF. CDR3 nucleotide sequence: TGTGCCAGCAGCCCTGATTCGGGAAACACCATATATTTT. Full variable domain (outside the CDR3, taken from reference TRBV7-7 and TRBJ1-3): GAGVSQSPRYKVTKRGQDVTLRCDPISSHATLYWYQQALGQGPEFLTYFNYEAQPDKSGLPSDRFSAERPEGSISTLTIQRTEQRDSAMYRCASSPDSGNTIYFGEGSWLTVV.

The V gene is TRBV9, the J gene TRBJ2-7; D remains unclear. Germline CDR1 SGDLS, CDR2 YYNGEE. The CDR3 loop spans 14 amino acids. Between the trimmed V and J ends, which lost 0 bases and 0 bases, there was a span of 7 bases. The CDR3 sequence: CASSVDGYSYEQYF. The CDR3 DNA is TGTGCCAGCAGCGTAGACGGATACTCCTACGAGCAGTACTTC.

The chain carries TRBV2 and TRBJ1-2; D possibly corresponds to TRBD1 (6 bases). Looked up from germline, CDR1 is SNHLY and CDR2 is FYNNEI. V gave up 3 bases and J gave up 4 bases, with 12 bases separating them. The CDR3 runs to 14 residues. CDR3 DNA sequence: TGTGCCAGCAGTGATCAGGGGCTCAGCTATGGCTACACCTTC. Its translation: CASSDQGLSYGYTF.